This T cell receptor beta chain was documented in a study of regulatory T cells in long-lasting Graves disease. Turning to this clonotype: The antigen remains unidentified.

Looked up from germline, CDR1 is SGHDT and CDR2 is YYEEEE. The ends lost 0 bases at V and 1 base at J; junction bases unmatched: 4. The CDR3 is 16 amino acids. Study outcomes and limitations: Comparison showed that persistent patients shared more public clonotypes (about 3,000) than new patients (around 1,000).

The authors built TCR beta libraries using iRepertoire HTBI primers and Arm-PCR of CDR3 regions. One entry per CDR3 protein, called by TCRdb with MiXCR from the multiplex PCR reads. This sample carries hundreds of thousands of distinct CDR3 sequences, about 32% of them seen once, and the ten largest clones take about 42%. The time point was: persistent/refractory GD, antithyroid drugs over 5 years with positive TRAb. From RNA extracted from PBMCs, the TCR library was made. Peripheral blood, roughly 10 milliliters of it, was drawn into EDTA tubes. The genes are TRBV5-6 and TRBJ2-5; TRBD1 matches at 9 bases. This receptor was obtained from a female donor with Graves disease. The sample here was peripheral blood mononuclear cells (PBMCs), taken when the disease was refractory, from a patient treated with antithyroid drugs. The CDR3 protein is CASSLAGTGPQETQYF. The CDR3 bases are TGTGCCAGCAGCTTGGCCGGGACAGGGCCCCAAGAGACCCAGTACTTC.